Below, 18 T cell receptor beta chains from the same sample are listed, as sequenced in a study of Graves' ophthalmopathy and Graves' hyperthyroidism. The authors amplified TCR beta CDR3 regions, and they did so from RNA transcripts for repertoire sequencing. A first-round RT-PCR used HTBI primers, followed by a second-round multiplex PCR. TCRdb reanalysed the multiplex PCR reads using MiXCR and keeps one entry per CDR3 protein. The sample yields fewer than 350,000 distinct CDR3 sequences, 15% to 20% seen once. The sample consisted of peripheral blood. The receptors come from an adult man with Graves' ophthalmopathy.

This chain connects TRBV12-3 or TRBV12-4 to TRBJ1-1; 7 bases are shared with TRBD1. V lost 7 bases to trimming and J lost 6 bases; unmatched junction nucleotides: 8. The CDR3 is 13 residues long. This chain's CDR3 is CASIETGKAEAFF. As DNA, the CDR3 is TGTGCCAGCATAGAGACAGGGAAGGCTGAAGCTTTCTTT.

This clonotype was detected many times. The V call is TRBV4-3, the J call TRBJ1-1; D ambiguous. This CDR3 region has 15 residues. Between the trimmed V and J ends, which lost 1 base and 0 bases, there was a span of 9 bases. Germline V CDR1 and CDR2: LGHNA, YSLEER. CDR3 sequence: CASSQVLGLNTEAFF. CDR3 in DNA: TGCGCCAGCAGCCAAGTTCTAGGGTTGAACACTGAAGCTTTCTTT.

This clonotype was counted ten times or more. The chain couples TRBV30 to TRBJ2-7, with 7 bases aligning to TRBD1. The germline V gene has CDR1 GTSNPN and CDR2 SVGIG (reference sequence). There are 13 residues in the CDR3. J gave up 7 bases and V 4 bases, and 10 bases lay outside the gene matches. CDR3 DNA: TGTGCCTGGAACTTAGGGGGCGGAAAGGAGCAGTACTTC. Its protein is CAWNLGGGKEQYF.

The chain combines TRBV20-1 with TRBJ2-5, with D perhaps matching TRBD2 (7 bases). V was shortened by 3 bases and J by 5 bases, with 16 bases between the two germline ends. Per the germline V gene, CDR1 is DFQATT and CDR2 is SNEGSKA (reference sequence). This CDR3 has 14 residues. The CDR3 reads CSARRGGRGETQYF. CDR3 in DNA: TGCAGTGCTAGGCGCGGGGGCCGAGGGGAGACCCAGTACTTC.

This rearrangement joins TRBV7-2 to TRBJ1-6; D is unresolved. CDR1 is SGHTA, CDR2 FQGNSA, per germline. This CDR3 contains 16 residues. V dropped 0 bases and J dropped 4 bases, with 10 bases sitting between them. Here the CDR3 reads CASSLASGRYNSPLHF. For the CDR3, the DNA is TGTGCCAGCAGCTTAGCATCCGGGAGGTATAATTCACCCCTCCACTTT.

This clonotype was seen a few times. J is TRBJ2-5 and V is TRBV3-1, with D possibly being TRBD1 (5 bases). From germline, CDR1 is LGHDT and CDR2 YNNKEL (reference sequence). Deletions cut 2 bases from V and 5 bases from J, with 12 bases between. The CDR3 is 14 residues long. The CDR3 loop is CASSQFGAVETQYF. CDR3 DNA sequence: TGTGCCAGCAGCCAATTTGGGGCGGTCGAGACCCAGTACTTC.

The CDR3 loop reads CASSPRDVLKNIQYF. The CDR3 coding sequence is TGTGCCAGCAGTCCAAGGGACGTACTCAAAAACATTCAGTACTTC. The chain couples TRBV12-3 or TRBV12-4 to TRBJ2-4; D may correspond to TRBD1 or TRBD2 (5 bases each). The CDR3 length is 15 residues. V lost 5 bases to trimming and J lost 3 bases, with 14 bases between them.

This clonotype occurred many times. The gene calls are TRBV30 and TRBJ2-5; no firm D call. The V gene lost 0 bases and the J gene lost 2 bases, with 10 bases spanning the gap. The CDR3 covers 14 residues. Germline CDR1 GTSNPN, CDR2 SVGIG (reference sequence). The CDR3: CAWSVAGNQETQYF. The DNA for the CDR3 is TGTGCCTGGAGTGTAGCAGGAAATCAAGAGACCCAGTACTTC.

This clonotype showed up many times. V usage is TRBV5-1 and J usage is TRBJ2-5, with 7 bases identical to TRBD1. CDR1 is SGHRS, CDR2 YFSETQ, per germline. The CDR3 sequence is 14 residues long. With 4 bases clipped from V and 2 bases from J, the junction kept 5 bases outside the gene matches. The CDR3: CASSTRQGQETQYF. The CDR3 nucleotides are TGCGCCAGCAGCACCAGACAGGGACAAGAGACCCAGTACTTC.

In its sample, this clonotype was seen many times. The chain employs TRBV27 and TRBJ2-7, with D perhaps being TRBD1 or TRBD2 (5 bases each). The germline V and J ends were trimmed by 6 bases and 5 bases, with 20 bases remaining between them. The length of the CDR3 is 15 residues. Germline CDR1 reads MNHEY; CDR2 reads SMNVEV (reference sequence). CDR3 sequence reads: CASRATLASRDEQYF. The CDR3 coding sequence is TGTGCCAGCAGAGCGACCCTAGCATCCAGGGACGAGCAGTACTTC.

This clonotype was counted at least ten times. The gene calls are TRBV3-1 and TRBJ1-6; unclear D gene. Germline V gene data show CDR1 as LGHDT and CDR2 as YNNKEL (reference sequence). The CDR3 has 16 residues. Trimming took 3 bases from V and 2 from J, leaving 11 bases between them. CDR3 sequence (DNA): TGTGCCAGCAGCCAGGACGGAGGACCCTATAATTCACCCCTCCACTTT. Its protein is CASSQDGGPYNSPLHF.

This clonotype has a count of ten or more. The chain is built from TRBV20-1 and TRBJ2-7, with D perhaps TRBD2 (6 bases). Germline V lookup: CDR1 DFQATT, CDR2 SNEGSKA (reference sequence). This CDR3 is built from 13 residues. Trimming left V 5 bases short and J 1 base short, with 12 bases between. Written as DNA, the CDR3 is TGCAGTGCTGACCCTCGGGGGTCCTACGAGCAGTACTTC. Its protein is CSADPRGSYEQYF.

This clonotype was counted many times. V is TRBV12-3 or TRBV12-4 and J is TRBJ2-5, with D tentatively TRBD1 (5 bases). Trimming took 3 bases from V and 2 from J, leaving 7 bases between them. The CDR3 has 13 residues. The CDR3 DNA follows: TGTGCCAGCAGTTTCAGGGCTCAAGAGACCCAGTACTTC. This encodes CASSFRAQETQYF.

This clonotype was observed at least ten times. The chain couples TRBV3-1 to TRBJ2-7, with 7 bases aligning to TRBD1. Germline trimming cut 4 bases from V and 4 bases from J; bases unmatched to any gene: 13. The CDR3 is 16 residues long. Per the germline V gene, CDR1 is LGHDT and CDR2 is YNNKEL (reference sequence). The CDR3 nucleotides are TGTGCCAGCAGCCCGCGGCGGTCACAGGGGCAGTACGAGCAGTACTTC. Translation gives CASSPRRSQGQYEQYF.

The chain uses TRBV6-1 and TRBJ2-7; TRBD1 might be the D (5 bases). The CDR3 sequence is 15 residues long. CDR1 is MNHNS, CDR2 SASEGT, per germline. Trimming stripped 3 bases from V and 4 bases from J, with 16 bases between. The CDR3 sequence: CASSEVEGVAYEQYF. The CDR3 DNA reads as TGTGCCAGCAGTGAGGTCGAAGGGGTAGCTTACGAGCAGTACTTC.

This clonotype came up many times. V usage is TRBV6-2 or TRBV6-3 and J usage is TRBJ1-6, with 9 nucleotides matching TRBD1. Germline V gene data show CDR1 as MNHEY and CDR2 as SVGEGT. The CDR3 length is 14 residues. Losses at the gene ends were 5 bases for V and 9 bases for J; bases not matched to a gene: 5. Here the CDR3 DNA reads TGTGCCAGCAGTCGACAGGGGGGTACTTCACCCCTCCACTTT. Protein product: CASSRQGGTSPLHF.

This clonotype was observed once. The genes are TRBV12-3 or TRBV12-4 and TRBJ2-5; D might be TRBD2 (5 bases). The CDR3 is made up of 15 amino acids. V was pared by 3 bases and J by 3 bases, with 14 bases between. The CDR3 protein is CASSFQGSSKETQYF. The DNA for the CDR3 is TGTGCCAGCAGTTTTCAAGGGAGCTCTAAAGAGACCCAGTACTTC.

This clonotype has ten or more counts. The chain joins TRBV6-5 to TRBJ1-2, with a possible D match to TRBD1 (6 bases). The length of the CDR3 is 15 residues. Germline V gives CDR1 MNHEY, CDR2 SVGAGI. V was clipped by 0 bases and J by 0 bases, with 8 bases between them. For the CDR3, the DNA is TGTGCCAGCAGTTACTCACAGGGTTCTAACTATGGCTACACCTTC. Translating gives CASSYSQGSNYGYTF.